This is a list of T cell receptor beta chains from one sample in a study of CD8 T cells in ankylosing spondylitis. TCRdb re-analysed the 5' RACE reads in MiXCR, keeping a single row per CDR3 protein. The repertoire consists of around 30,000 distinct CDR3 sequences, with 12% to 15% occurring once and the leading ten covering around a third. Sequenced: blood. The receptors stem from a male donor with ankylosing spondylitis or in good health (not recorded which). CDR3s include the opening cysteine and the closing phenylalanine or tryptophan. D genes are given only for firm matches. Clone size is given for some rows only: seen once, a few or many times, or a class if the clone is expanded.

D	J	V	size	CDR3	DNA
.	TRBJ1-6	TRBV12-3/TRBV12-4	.	CASSFHPSSPLHF	TGTGCCAGCAGTTTTCATCCAAGCTCACCCCTCCACTTT
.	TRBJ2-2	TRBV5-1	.	CASSLAVGDTGELFF	TGCGCCAGCAGCTTGGCGGTGGGAGACACCGGGGAGCTGTTTTTT
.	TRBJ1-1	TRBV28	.	CASSDQGAEAFF	TGTGCCAGCAGTGATCAGGGCGCTGAAGCTTTCTTT
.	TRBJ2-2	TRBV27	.	CASSFGPGELFF	TGTGCCAGCAGTTTCGGTCCCGGGGAGCTGTTTTTT
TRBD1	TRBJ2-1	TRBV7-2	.	CASSSAGGWDNEQFF	TGTGCCAGCAGCTCGGCAGGGGGCTGGGACAATGAGCAGTTCTTC
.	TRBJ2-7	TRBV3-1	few	CASSPTVTPYEQYF	TGTGCCAGCAGCCCCACAGTCACCCCCTACGAGCAGTACTTC
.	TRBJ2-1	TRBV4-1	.	CASSQDGWEQFF	TGCGCCAGCAGCCAAGATGGGTGGGAGCAGTTCTTC
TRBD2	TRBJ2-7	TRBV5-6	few	CASSLVAGGTYEQYF	TGTGCCAGCAGCTTGGTAGCGGGAGGGACCTACGAGCAGTACTTC
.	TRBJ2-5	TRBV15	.	CATSRGWTQETQYF	TGTGCCACCAGCAGAGGGTGGACCCAAGAGACCCAGTACTTC
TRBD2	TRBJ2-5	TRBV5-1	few	CASSATGTSGTQTQYF	TGCGCCAGCAGCGCAACCGGGACTAGCGGGACCCAGACCCAGTACTTC
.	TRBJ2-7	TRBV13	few	CASSFGGSYEQYF	TGTGCCAGCAGCTTCGGCGGTTCCTACGAGCAGTACTTC
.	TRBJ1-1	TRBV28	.	CASSFWNRTQMNTEAFF	TGTGCCAGCAGTTTCTGGAACAGGACCCAAATGAACACTGAAGCTTTCTTT
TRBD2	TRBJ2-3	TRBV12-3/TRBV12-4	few	CASSKLAHRTDTQYF	TGTGCCAGCAGTAAACTAGCGCACCGCACAGATACGCAGTATTTT
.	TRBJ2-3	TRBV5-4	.	CASSLVLSPGSDTQYF	TGTGCCAGCAGCTTAGTCCTAAGTCCCGGCTCAGATACGCAGTATTTT
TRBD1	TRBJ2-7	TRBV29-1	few	CSVPGQGIYEQYF	TGCAGCGTGCCGGGACAGGGTATTTACGAGCAGTACTTC
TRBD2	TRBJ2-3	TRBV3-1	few	CASSQGLANSDTQYF	TGTGCCAGCAGCCAGGGACTAGCTAATTCAGATACGCAGTATTTT
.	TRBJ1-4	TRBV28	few	CASSQSRSGGEKLFF	TGTGCCAGCAGCCAATCTAGGTCAGGTGGTGAAAAACTGTTTTTT
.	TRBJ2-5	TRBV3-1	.	CASSLSREETQYF	TGTGCCAGCAGCCTTTCTCGGGAAGAGACCCAGTACTTC
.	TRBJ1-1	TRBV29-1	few	CSVNVGDTEAFF	TGCAGCGTCAATGTGGGGGACACTGAAGCTTTCTTT
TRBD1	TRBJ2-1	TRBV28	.	CASSLYQGANEQFF	TGTGCCAGCAGTTTATATCAGGGGGCGAATGAGCAGTTCTTC
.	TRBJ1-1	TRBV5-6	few	CASSLGGAAEAFF	TGTGCCAGCAGCTTGGGCGGGGCCGCTGAAGCTTTCTTT
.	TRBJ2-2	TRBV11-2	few	CASSLISGANTGELFF	TGTGCCAGCAGCTTAATAAGCGGCGCGAACACCGGGGAGCTGTTTTTT
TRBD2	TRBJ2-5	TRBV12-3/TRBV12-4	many	CASSFGGKETQYF	TGTGCCAGCAGTTTCGGGGGGAAAGAGACCCAGTACTTC
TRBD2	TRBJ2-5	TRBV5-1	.	CASSLPGRAETQYF	TGCGCCAGCAGCTTGCCGGGGAGGGCAGAGACCCAGTACTTC